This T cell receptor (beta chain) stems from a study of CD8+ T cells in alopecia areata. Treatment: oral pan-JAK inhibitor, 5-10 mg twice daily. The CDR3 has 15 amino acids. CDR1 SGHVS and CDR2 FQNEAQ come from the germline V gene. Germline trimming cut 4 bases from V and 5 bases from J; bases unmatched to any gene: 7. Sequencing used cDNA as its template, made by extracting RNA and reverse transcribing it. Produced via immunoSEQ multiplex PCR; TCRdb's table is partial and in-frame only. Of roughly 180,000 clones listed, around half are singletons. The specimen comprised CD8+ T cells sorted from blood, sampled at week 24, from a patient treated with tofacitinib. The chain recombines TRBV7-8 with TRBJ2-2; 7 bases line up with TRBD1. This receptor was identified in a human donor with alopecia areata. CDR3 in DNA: TGTGCCAGCAGCTCGCGGACAGGAGGAACCGGGGAGCTGTTTTTT. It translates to CASSSRTGGTGELFF.